This record concerns one TCR beta chain sequence. This table comes from immunoSEQ multiplex PCR, and its TCRdb copy is limited to in-frame clones, with some not included. The sample lists approximately 100,000 clones; 80% to 90% were seen once. These data originate in a study of blood T cell repertoires in COVID-19. This CDR3 has 14 amino acids. V gave up 2 bases and J gave up 5 bases; unmatched junction bases: 3. Looked up from germline, CDR1 is SGHRS and CDR2 is YFSETQ. Sequencing used peripheral blood. The receptor was derived from a young woman with acute or convalescent COVID-19. The J gene is TRBJ2-3, the V gene TRBV5-1, with 9 bases aligning to TRBD2. The CDR3 DNA follows: TGCGCCAGCAGCTTAGGCGGGGGGGAAGATACGCAGTATTTT. This gives the protein CASSLGGGEDTQYF.